This T cell receptor beta chain stems from a study of blood T cell repertoires in COVID-19. At the level of the study: Samples came from the United States, Italy and Spain, spanning acute and convalescent COVID-19. Sources were T cells, B-cell-depleted T cells, or PBMCs; the material itself was cDNA or gDNA.

Authors' methods: The authors estimated nucleated cell counts from reference gene primer amplification. Method: immunoSEQ multiplex PCR; TCRdb's copy keeps in-frame clones and lacks some. That table furnishes V, J and clone size, whereas the DNA furnished D and trimming. The data show some 130,000 clones, with about 88% seen just once and approximately 18% held by the top ten. The V gene's germline CDR1 is SNHLY and CDR2 FYNNEI. The V and J ends lost 1 base and 3 bases respectively, with 9 bases between them. This CDR3 contains 14 residues. This rearrangement joins TRBV2 to TRBJ1-1; no clear D gene. The TCR sequence derives from an elderly woman with acute or convalescent COVID-19. The sequenced sample consisted of peripheral blood. CDR3 loop: CASSEGTGYTEAFF. CDR3 coding DNA: TGTGCCAGCAGTGAAGGGACGGGATACACTGAAGCTTTCTTT.